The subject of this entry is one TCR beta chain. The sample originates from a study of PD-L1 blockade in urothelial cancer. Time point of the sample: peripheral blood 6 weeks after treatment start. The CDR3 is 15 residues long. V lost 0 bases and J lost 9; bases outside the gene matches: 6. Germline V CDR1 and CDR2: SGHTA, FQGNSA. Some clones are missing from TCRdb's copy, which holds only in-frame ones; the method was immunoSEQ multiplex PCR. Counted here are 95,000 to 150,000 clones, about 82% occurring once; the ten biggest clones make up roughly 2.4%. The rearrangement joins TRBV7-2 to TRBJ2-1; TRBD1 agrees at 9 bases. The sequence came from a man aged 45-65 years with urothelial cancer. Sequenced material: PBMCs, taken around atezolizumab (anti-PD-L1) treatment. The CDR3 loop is CASSLAGTGMGEQFF. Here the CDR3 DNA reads TGTGCCAGCAGCTTAGCTGGGACAGGGATGGGTGAGCAGTTCTTC. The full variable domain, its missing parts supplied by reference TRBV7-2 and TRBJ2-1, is GAGVSQSPSNKVTEKGKDVELRCDPISGHTALYWYRQSLGQGLEFLIYFQGNSAPDKSGLPSDRFSAERTGGSVSTLTIQRTQQEDSAVYLCASSLAGTGMGEQFFGPGTRLTVL.